Given below is one T cell receptor beta chain in context. As yet, its antigen is unknown. These data come from a study of cytomegalovirus exposure and HLA in healthy donors. Both 60 Vbeta primers and 13 Jbeta primers went into the PCR. Clones were sequenced by immunoSEQ multiplex PCR, and TCRdb holds only the in-frame ones, with some missing. The sample has 170,000 or so clones, over 70% seen once; the top ten hold around 3.1%. Points from the study as a whole: Many donors carried some public TCRs, although rarity characterized most TCR sequences. Researchers reported that a few CMV-associated chains were confirmed in vitro as CMV antigen-specific. Data from an earlier analysis indicated that most TCR beta V segments were productive either about 87% or about 30% of the time. CMV serostatus was the only immune exposure information that was available.

Losses at the gene ends were 3 bases for V and 1 base for J; bases not matched to a gene: 4. There are 15 residues in the CDR3. The germline V gene has CDR1 SGHRS and CDR2 YFSETQ. The V gene is TRBV5-1, the J gene TRBJ1-2; TRBD1 aligns across 9 bases. The TCR was taken from a woman aged 45 to 65 in good health and CMV-seropositive. Sample: PBMCs. CDR3 region: CASSSQGANNYGYTF. CDR3 DNA sequence: TGCGCCAGCAGCTCACAGGGGGCAAATAACTATGGCTACACCTTC.